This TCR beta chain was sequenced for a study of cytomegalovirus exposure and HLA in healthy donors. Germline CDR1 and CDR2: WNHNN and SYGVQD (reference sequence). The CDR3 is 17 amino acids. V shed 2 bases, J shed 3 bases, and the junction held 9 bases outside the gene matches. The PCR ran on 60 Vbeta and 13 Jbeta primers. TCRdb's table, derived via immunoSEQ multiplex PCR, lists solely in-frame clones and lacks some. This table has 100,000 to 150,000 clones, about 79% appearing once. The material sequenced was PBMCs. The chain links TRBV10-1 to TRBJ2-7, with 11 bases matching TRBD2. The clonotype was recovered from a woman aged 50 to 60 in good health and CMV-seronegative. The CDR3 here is CASSEAPTSGGIYEQYF. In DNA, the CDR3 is TGCGCCAGCAGTGAGGCCCCAACTAGCGGGGGTATCTACGAGCAGTACTTC.